This T cell receptor (beta chain) was documented in a study of TIL therapy for anti-PD-1-resistant metastatic lung cancer. Described time point: pre-treatment sample, taken before nivolumab and TIL therapy. Tumor tissue came from excised metastases, mostly pleural nodules or supraclavicular lymph nodes. Tumor harvest preceded PD-1/PD-L1 blockade, followed by nivolumab treatment. Stage 4 NSCLC adults joined between October 2017 and January 2020. The CDR3 is 13 residues long. Germline-derived CDR1 and CDR2 are MDHEN and SYDVKM. The V and J ends lost 10 bases and 11 bases respectively, with 20 bases between them. Sequencing used immunoSEQ v3. Survey-level samples got 2 million to 2.5 million read pairs; deep-level samples got roughly 5-6 million. Sequencing used immunoSEQ multiplex PCR; TCRdb keeps in-frame clones, though not all of them. The table has tens of thousands of clones, just over 70% seen once.

The chain carries TRBV28 and TRBJ1-4; D unresolved. The clonotype originates from a person aged 25-80 years with non-small cell lung cancer. The sample here was tumor tissue, taken at baseline. CDR3 in amino acids: CATLSQDEFKLFF. The DNA for the CDR3 is TGTGCCACCCTTTCGCAAGATGAGTTTAAACTGTTTTTT.